This T cell receptor beta chain was identified in a study of cytomegalovirus exposure and HLA in healthy donors. Trimming stripped 5 bases from V and 6 bases from J, with 14 bases between. The CDR3 sequence is 14 residues long. Germline V lookup: CDR1 SGDLS, CDR2 YYNGEE. PCR amplification relied on 60 Vbeta primers (plus 13 Jbeta primers). Assay: immunoSEQ multiplex PCR; the TCRdb copy retains only in-frame clones and omits some. The table has about 130,000 clones, about 79% seen once. The chain joins TRBV9 to TRBJ2-2; TRBD1 is a possible D gene (5 bases). Input material: PBMCs. The receptor was derived from a woman in her forties or fifties in good health and CMV-seronegative. CDR3 nucleotide sequence: TGTGCCAGCAGGAAATTTCAGGGCCCCGGGGAGCTGTTTTTT. Protein sequence: CASRKFQGPGELFF.